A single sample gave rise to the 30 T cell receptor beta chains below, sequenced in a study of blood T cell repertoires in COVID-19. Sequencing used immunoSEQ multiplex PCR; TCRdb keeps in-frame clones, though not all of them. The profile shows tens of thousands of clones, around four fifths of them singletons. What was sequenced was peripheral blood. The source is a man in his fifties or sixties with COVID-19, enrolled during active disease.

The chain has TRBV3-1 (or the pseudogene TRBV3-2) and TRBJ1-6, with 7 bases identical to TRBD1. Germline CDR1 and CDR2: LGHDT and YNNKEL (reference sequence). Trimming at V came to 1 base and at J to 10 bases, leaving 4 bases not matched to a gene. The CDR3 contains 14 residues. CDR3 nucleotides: TGTGCCAGCAGCCAAGTTGACAGGGAATCACCCCTCCACTTT. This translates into CASSQVDRESPLHF.

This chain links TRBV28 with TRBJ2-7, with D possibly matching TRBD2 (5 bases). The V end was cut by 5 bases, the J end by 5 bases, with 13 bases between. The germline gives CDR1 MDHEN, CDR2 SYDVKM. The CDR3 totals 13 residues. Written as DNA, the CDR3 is TGTGCCAGCAGTCCCTTAGCGATGAACGAGCAGTACTTC. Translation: CASSPLAMNEQYF.

The CDR3 spells CASSRRQGLTYEQYF. CDR3 DNA: TGTGCCAGCAGTCGTCGACAGGGGCTCACCTACGAGCAGTACTTC. The chain has TRBV6-5 and TRBJ2-7; 8 bases line up with TRBD1. The V segment lost 5 bases and the J segment 2 bases; nucleotides outside the gene matches: 8. Germline assignment: CDR1 MNHEY and CDR2 SVGAGI. CDR3 length: 15 residues.

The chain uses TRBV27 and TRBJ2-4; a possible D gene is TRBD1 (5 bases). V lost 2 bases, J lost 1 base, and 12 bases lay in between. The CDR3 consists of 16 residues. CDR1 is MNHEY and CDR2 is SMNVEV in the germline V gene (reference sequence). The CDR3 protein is CASSLRSAGAKNIQYF. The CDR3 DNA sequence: TGTGCCAGCAGTTTACGGTCAGCAGGGGCCAAAAACATTCAGTACTTC.

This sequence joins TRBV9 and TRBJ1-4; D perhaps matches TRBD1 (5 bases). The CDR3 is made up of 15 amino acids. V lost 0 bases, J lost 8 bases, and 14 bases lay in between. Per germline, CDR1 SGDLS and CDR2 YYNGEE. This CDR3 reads CASSVGQQGREKLFF. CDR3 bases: TGTGCCAGCAGCGTAGGACAGCAGGGAAGGGAAAAACTGTTTTTT.

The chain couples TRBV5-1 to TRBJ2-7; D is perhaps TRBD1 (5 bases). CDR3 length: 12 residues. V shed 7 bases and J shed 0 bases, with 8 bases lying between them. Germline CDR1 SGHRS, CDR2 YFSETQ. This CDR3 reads CASGQRSYEQYF. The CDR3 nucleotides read TGCGCCAGCGGACAACGCTCCTACGAGCAGTACTTC.

The CDR3 reads CASRDSATNEKLFF. DNA of the CDR3: TGTGCCAGTAGAGACAGCGCAACTAATGAAAAACTGTTTTTT. The chain combines TRBV19 with TRBJ1-4; D is perhaps TRBD1 (5 bases). The CDR3 contains 14 residues. Deletions cut 6 bases from V and 0 bases from J, with 8 bases between. The germline CDR1 and CDR2 sequences are LNHDA and SQIVND (reference sequence).

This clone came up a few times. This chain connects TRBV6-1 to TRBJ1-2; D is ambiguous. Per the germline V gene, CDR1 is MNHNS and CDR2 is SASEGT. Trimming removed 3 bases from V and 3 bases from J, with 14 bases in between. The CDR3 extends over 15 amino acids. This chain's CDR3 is CASSEDPRGDYGYTF. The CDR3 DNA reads TGTGCCAGCAGTGAGGATCCTCGGGGAGACTATGGCTACACCTTC.

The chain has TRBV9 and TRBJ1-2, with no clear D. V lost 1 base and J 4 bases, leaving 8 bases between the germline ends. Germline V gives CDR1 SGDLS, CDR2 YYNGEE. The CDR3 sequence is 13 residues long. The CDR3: CASSVQEGYGYTF. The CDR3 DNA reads TGTGCCAGCAGCGTACAGGAAGGCTATGGCTACACCTTC.

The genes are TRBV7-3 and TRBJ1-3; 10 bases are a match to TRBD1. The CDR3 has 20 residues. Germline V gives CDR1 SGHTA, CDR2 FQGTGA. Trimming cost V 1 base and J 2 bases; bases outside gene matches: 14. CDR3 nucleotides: TGTGCCAGCAGCTTAAGGGGCATCTATCCGGGACAGGGGACTGGAAACACCATATATTTT. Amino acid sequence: CASSLRGIYPGQGTGNTIYF.

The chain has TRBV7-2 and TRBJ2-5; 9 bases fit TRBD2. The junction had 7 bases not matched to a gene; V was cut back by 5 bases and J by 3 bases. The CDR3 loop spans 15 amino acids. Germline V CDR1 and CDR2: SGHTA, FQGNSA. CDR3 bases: TGTGCCAGCAGCCATAGGGCTAGCGGGGAAGAGACCCAGTACTTC. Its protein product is CASSHRASGEETQYF.

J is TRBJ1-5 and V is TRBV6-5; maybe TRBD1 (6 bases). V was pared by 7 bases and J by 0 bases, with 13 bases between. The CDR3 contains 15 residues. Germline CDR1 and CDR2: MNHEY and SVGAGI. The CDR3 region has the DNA TGTGCCAGCACCGGGACACCGAATAGCAATCAGCCCCAGCATTTT. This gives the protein CASTGTPNSNQPQHF.

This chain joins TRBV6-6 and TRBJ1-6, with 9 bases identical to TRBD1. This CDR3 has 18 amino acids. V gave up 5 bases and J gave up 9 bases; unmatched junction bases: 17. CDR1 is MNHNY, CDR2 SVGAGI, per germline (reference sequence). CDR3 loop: CASSPTGGDGHRSSPLHF. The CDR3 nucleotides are TGTGCCAGCAGTCCCACAGGGGGCGACGGACACAGGAGTTCACCCCTCCACTTT.

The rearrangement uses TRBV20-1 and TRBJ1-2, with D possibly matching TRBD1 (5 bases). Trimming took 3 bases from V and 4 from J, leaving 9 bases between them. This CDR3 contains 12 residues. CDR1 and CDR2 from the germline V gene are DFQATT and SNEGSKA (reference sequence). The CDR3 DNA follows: TGCAGTGCTAGTCCCAGGGCCTATGGCTACACCTTC. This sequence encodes CSASPRAYGYTF.

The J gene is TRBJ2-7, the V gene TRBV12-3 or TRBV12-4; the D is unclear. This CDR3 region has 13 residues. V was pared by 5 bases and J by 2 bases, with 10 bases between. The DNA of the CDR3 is TGTGCCAGCAGTCTCGAGAGCCCCTACGAGCAGTACTTC. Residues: CASSLESPYEQYF.

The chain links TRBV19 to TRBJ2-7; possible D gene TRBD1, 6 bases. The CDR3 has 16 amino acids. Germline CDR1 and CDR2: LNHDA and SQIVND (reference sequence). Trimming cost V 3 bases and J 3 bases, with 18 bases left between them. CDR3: CASSIAGTRMGYEQYF. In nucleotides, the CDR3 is TGTGCCAGTAGTATCGCCGGGACACGGATGGGCTACGAGCAGTACTTC.

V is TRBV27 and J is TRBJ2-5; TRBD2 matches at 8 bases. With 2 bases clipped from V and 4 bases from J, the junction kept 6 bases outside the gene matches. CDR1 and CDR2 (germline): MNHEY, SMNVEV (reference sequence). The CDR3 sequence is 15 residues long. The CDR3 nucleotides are TGTGCCAGCAGTTTAACTAGCGGCCTTAGAGAGACCCAGTACTTC. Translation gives CASSLTSGLRETQYF.

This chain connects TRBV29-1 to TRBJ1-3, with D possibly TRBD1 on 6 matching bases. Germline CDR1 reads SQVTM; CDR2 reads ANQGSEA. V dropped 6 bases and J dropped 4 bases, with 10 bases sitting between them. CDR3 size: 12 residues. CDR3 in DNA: TGCAGCGTGGACAGTGAAGGAAACACCATATATTTT. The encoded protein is CSVDSEGNTIYF.

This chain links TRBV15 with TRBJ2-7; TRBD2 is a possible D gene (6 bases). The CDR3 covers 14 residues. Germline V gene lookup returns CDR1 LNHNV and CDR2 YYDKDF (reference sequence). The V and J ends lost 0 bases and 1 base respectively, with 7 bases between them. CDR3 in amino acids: CATSRDAGSYEQYF. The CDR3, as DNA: TGTGCCACCAGCAGAGATGCGGGGTCCTACGAGCAGTACTTC.

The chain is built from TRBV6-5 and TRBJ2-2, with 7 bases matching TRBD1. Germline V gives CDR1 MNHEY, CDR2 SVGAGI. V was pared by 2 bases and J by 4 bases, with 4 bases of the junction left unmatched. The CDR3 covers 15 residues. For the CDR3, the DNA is TGTGCCAGCAGTTACCACAGGGGCGGCACCGGGGAGCTGTTTTTT. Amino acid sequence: CASSYHRGGTGELFF.

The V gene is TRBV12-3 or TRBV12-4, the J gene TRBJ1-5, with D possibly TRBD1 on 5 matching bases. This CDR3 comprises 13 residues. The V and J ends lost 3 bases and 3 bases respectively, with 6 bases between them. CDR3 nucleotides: TGTGCCAGCAGTTTGACAGACAATCAGCCCCAGCATTTT. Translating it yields CASSLTDNQPQHF.

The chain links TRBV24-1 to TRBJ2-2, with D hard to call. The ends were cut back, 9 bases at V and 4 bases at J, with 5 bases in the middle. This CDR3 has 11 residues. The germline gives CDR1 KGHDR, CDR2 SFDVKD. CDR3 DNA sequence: TGTGCCACCCAATCCACCGGGGAGCTGTTTTTT. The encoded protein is CATQSTGELFF.

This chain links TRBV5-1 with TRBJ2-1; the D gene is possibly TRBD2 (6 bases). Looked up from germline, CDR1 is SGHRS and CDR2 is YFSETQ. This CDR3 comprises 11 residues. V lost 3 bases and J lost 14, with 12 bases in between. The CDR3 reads CASSYRDLKFF. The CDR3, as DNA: TGCGCCAGCAGCTACCGGGACTTGAAGTTCTTC. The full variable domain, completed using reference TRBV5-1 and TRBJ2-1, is KAGVTQTPRYLIKTRGQQVTLSCSPISGHRSVSWYQQTPGQGLQFLFEYFSETQRNKGNFPGRFSGRQFSNSRSEMNVSTLELGDSALYLCASSYRDLKFFGPGTRLTVL.

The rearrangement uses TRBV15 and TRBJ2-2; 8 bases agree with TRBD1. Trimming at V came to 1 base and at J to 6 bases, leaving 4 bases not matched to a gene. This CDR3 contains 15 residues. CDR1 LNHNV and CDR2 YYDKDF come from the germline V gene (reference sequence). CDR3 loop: CATSRVTGGPGELFF. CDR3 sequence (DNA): TGTGCCACCAGCAGAGTCACAGGGGGTCCCGGGGAGCTGTTTTTT.

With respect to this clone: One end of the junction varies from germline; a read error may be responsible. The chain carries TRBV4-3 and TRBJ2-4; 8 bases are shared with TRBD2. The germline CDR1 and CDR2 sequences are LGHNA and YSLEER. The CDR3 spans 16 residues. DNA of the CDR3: TGCGCCCGCAGCCGGGGGGGCTTTCTCGGGTTAGACATTCAGTACTTC. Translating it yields CARSRGGFLGLDIQYF.

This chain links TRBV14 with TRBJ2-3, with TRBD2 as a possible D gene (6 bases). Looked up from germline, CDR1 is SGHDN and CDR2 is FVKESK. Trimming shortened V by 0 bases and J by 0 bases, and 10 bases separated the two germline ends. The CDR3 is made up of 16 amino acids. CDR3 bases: TGTGCCAGCAGCCAAGATGCGGGACTTAGCACAGATACGCAGTATTTT. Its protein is CASSQDAGLSTDTQYF. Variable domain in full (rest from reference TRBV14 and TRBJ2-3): EAGVTQFPSHSVIEKGQTVTLRCDPISGHDNLYWYRRVMGKEIKFLLHFVKESKQDESGMPNNRFLAERTGGTYSTLKVQPAELEDSGVYFCASSQDAGLSTDTQYFGPGTRLTVL.

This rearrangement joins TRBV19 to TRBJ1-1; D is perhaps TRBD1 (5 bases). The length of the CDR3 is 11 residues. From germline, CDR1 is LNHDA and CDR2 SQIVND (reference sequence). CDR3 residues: CVSQGWTEAFF. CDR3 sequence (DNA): TGTGTCTCCCAGGGCTGGACTGAAGCTTTCTTT.

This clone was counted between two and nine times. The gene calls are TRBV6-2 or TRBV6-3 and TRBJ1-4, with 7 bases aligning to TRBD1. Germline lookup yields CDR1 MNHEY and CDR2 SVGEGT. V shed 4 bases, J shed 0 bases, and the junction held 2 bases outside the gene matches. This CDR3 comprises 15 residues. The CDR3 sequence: CASSSDRATNEKLFF. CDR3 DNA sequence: TGTGCCAGCAGTTCTGACAGGGCAACTAATGAAAAACTGTTTTTT.

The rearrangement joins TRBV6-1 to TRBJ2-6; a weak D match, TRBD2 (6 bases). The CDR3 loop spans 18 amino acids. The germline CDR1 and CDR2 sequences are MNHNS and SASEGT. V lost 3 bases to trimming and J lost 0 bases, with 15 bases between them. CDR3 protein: CASSDWGTPSSGANVLTF. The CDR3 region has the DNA TGTGCCAGCAGTGATTGGGGGACTCCTAGCTCTGGGGCCAACGTCCTGACTTTC.

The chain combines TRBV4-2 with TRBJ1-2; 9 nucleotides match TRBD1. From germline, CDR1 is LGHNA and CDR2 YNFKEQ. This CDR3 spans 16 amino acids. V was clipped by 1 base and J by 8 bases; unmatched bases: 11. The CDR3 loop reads CASSQVRDRAIRGYTF. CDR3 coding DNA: TGTGCCAGCAGCCAAGTTCGGGACAGGGCCATCAGGGGCTACACCTTC.